This T cell receptor beta chain derives from a study of cytomegalovirus exposure and HLA in healthy donors. Looking at the study overall: The Caucasian-associated ancestry cluster held over 65% of over 350 genotyped donors. Study observations and caveats: It emerged from a later analysis that several of the most significant clusters appeared to be linked to common viral pathogens. For most TCR beta V segments, an earlier analysis put the productive rate at about 87% or about 30% of the time.

The CDR3 runs 19 residues. Germline V CDR1 and CDR2: MGHRA, YSYEKL. Comment on this clone: Its antigen is not identified.

With 60 Vbeta and 13 Jbeta primers, the PCR was carried out. Clones were read by immunoSEQ multiplex PCR, and TCRdb kept only the in-frame ones, dropping some. There are around 150,000 clones in the sample; 65% to 70% occur only once, and about 10% lies in the top ten. Source material: PBMCs. V gene TRBV4-1 combines with J gene TRBJ2-5; 14 bases match TRBD2. Matching the DNA end better, TRBJ2-7 makes the J call doubtful. This TCR was sampled from a man aged 25 to 45 in good health and CMV-seropositive. As DNA, the CDR3 is TGCGCCAGCAGCCAAACCCGACTAGCGGGAGGGCCTTTTCCCTACGAGCAGTACTTC. Its translation: CASSQTRLAGGPFPYEQYF.